The 10 T cell receptor beta chains below were found in one sample sequenced in a study of blood T cell repertoires in COVID-19. Libraries were prepared by immunoSEQ multiplex PCR; TCRdb keeps only in-frame clonotypes and omits some of them. The sample carries 150,000 to 200,000 clones, around 80% recorded once. Sequencing was performed on peripheral blood. The source of these receptors is a man in his sixties with active or convalescent COVID-19.

CDR3 sequence (DNA): TGTGCCAGCACCCCCGGGACAGGGGGCGTCCATAATTCACCCCTCCACTTT. Translation: CASTPGTGGVHNSPLHF. The rearrangement uses TRBV16 and TRBJ1-6, with 12 bases that match TRBD1. Germline values: CDR1 KGHSY, CDR2 FQNENV. The ends lost 7 bases at V and 5 bases at J; junction bases unmatched: 9. This CDR3 is built from 17 residues.

The V and J genes are TRBV19 and TRBJ2-5, with a possible D match to TRBD1 (5 bases). The CDR3 spans 14 residues. Germline V gives CDR1 LNHDA, CDR2 SQIVND (reference sequence). Trimming pared 4 bases from V and 0 bases from J, leaving 9 bases between. The CDR3 sequence: CASSRGHYQETQYF. CDR3 in DNA: TGTGCCAGTAGTAGAGGACATTACCAAGAGACCCAGTACTTC.

Only a few counts were recorded for this clone. J is TRBJ2-7 and V is TRBV7-9; 11 bases align to TRBD1. CDR3 length: 15 residues. V trimming: 5 bases; J trimming: 7 bases; junction bases outside the gene matches: 10. Germline V lookup: CDR1 SEHNR, CDR2 FQNEAQ (reference sequence). The CDR3 reads CASSPGQGASREQYF. CDR3 DNA sequence: TGTGCCAGCAGCCCTGGACAGGGGGCCTCTCGGGAGCAGTACTTC. The full variable domain, completed using reference TRBV7-9 and TRBJ2-7, is DTGVSQNPRHKITKRGQNVTFRCDPISEHNRLYWYRQTLGQGPEFLTYFQNEAQLEKSRLLSDRFSAERPKGSFSTLEIQRTEQGDSAMYLCASSPGQGASREQYFGPGTRLTVT.

V gene TRBV7-3 combines with J gene TRBJ2-3; tentatively, D is TRBD2 (5 bases). V dropped 2 bases and J dropped 4 bases, with 22 bases sitting between them. Germline CDR1 SGHTA, CDR2 FQGTGA. The CDR3 consists of 18 residues. Here the CDR3 reads CASSLLHSATSSADTQYF. CDR3 in DNA: TGTGCCAGCAGCTTATTACACAGTGCAACTAGTTCCGCAGATACGCAGTATTTT.

In its sample, this clone was seen once. This specimen includes other DNA sequences encoding the same CDR3. This sequence joins TRBV2 and TRBJ1-2; 7 nucleotides agree with TRBD1. The CDR3 loop spans 14 amino acids. CDR1 is SNHLY and CDR2 is FYNNEI in the germline V gene. The trim removed 7 bases at V and 0 bases at J, leaving 5 bases unmatched. CDR3 in amino acids: CASTRDRANYGYTF. In DNA, the CDR3 is TGTGCCAGCACCCGGGACAGAGCTAACTATGGCTACACCTTC.

This clone was recorded at least ten times. The gene calls are TRBV6-1 and TRBJ2-7, with D maybe TRBD1 (5 bases). V was trimmed by 1 base and J by 2 bases, leaving 15 bases between them. This CDR3 is 16 amino acids long. Germline V gene data show CDR1 as MNHNS and CDR2 as SASEGT. The DNA for the CDR3 is TGTGCCAGCAGTGAAGGAGACAGCCTAAGGACCTACGAGCAGTACTTC. As protein: CASSEGDSLRTYEQYF.

The chain carries TRBV3-1 (or the pseudogene TRBV3-2) and TRBJ2-5, with 8 bases aligning to TRBD2. CDR3 length: 16 amino acids. Unmatched junction bases numbered 10, after V lost 2 bases and J lost 5 bases. Per the germline V gene, CDR1 is LGHDT and CDR2 is YNNKEL (reference sequence). The CDR3 spells CASSQLASGLAETQYF. In DNA form, the CDR3 reads TGTGCCAGCAGCCAACTCGCGTCCGGACTAGCTGAGACCCAGTACTTC.

The CDR3 reads CASSKAQGTLYGYTF. As DNA, the CDR3 is TGTGCCAGCAGCAAAGCACAGGGAACGCTCTATGGCTACACCTTC. The chain employs TRBV5-6 and TRBJ1-2; weak D call: TRBD1 (6 bases). In germline, CDR1 is SGHDT, CDR2 YYEEEE. The CDR3 runs 15 residues. V lost 4 bases, J lost 4 bases, and 17 bases lay in between. Based on the CDR3 plus reference TRBV5-6 and TRBJ1-2, the full variable domain is DAGVTQSPTHLIKTRGQQVTLRCSPKSGHDTVSWYQQALGQGPQFIFQYYEEEERQRGNFPDRFSGHQFPNYSSELNVNALLLGDSALYLCASSKAQGTLYGYTFGSGTRLTVV.

This clone has just one count. The rearrangement uses TRBV7-3 and TRBJ2-3; 7 bases agree with TRBD1. The CDR3 contains 15 residues. The V gene end was trimmed by 5 bases and the J gene end by 3 bases; junction bases not matched to a gene: 8. The germline V gene has CDR1 SGHTA and CDR2 FQGTGA. The CDR3 sequence: CASSDPGQPTDTQYF. The CDR3 DNA is TGTGCCAGCAGCGACCCGGGACAGCCGACAGATACGCAGTATTTT.

The V and J genes are TRBV19 and TRBJ2-3, with 14 nucleotides matching TRBD2. CDR3 length equals 18 residues. The junction had 7 bases not matched to a gene; V was cut back by 5 bases and J by 0 bases. Per germline, CDR1 LNHDA and CDR2 SQIVND (reference sequence). The CDR3 sequence is CASSFGTSGSRSTDTQYF. CDR3 nucleotides: TGTGCCAGTAGTTTCGGGACTAGCGGGAGTAGAAGCACAGATACGCAGTATTTT. The whole variable domain, filled in from reference TRBV19 and TRBJ2-3, reads DGGITQSPKYLFRKEGQNVTLSCEQNLNHDAMYWYRQDPGQGLRLIYYSQIVNDFQKGDIAEGYSVSREKKESFPLTVTSAQKNPTAFYLCASSFGTSGSRSTDTQYFGPGTRLTVL.